The source of this T cell receptor (beta chain) is a study of blood T cell repertoires in COVID-19. The overall study: Sites across the United States, Italy and Spain contributed samples from acute and convalescent COVID-19. The cDNA or gDNA used as material had been derived from T cells, B-cell-depleted T cells, or PBMCs.

The CDR3 totals 13 residues. V was pared by 2 bases and J by 2 bases, with 7 bases between. Per germline, CDR1 SGHNT and CDR2 YYREEE (reference sequence). This clone occurred a few times. Per the original methods: Reference gene primer amplification gave nucleated cell count estimates. Produced via immunoSEQ multiplex PCR; TCRdb's table is partial and in-frame only. The V and J calls and clone size are taken from that table; D and trimming were inferred from the DNA. Here the sample spans 60,000 to 75,000 clones, around 83% being singletons. Material: peripheral blood. This sequence joins TRBV5-4 and TRBJ1-1; D gene ambiguous. This TCR was sampled from a human donor in a cohort sampled during active COVID-19. The CDR3 coding sequence is TGTGCCAGCAGCTTACGGACTAACACTGAAGCTTTCTTT. Protein: CASSLRTNTEAFF. Using reference TRBV5-4 and TRBJ1-1 for the parts outside the CDR3, the full variable domain is ETGVTQSPTHLIKTRGQQVTLRCSSQSGHNTVSWYQQALGQGPQFIFQYYREEENGRGNFPPRFSGLQFPNYSSELNVNALELDDSALYLCASSLRTNTEAFFGQGTRLTVV.